The 10 T cell receptor beta chains below come from one sample, sequenced in a study of T cells generated in artificial thymic organoids. Reverse primers in the TRAC or TRBC constant regions drove separate semi-nested PCRs for TCRalpha and TCRbeta. From the 5' RACE reads, TCRdb called clonotypes with MiXCR, one entry per CDR3 protein. The data hold about 8,500 distinct CDR3 sequences, with around 20% observed a single time. Material: naive CD8+ T cells from the thymus. Subset defined: CD3+TCRalphabeta+CD8SP T cells; for blood, CD45RO-CCR7+ naive CD8+ T cells. These receptors came from a human donor who gave cord blood stem cells for thymic organoid culture, a cardiac surgery patient who gave postnatal thymus, or a blood donor (not recorded which).

This clonotype was recorded many times. J is TRBJ2-3 and V is TRBV20-1; TRBD2 matches at 14 bases. V was clipped by 6 bases and J by 6 bases; unmatched bases: 5. This CDR3 comprises 14 residues. Germline V CDR1 and CDR2: DFQATT, SNEGSKA (reference sequence). CDR3: CSALGLAGDDTQYF. The CDR3 nucleotides read TGCAGTGCGTTGGGACTAGCGGGGGATGATACGCAGTATTTT.

The rearrangement joins TRBV7-2 to TRBJ2-3, with 8 positions matching TRBD1. After removal of 5 bases from V and 1 base from J, the junction contained 2 bases not matched to a gene. This CDR3 has 14 residues. Germline CDR1 is SGHTA and CDR2 is FQGNSA. The CDR3 nucleotides are TGTGCCAGCAGCACAGGGGGAGGCACAGATACGCAGTATTTT. Protein sequence: CASSTGGGTDTQYF. Full variable domain (rest looked up from reference TRBV7-2 and TRBJ2-3): GAGVSQSPSNKVTEKGKDVELRCDPISGHTALYWYRQSLGQGLEFLIYFQGNSAPDKSGLPSDRFSAERTGGSVSTLTIQRTQQEDSAVYLCASSTGGGTDTQYFGPGTRLTVL.

As concerns this clonotype: Possible read error: a much larger clone is one base away. The chain recombines TRBV28 with TRBJ2-1, with no clear D. V was clipped by 2 bases and J by 2 bases, with 16 bases between them. Germline loops: CDR1 MDHEN, CDR2 SYDVKM. The CDR3 sequence is 17 residues long. Written as DNA, the CDR3 is TGTGCCAGCAGTTTAGATCTCGGTGGGCGAACCTACAATGAGCAGTTCTTC. Amino acids: CASSLDLGGRTYNEQFF.

This chain links TRBV11-2 with TRBJ2-6; 8 nucleotides line up with TRBD1. The V gene end was trimmed by 4 bases and the J gene end by 0 bases; junction bases not matched to a gene: 8. Germline CDR1 is SGHAT and CDR2 is FQNNGV. This CDR3 has 18 amino acids. The CDR3 bases are TGTGCCAGCAGCTCCCTCAGGGGGCCTAGCTCTGGGGCCAACGTCCTGACTTTC. Translated: CASSSLRGPSSGANVLTF.

This clonotype was counted only a few times. Possible read error: a much larger clone is one base away. The V gene is TRBV3-1, the J gene TRBJ2-6; D is undetermined. The germline gives CDR1 LGHDT, CDR2 YNNKEL (reference sequence). CDR3 length equals 17 residues. The CDR3 loop reads CASSQEIWGSGTNVLTF. CDR3 DNA: TGTGCCAGCAGCCAAGAAATATGGGGTTCTGGGACCAACGTCCTGACTTTC. Combining the CDR3 with reference TRBV3-1 and TRBJ2-6 gives the whole variable domain DTAVSQTPKYLVTQMGNDKSIKCEQNLGHDTMYWYKQDSKKFLKIMFSYNNKELIINETVPNRFSPKSPDKAHLNLHINSLELGDSAVYFCASSQEIWGSGTNVLTFGAGSRLTVL.

This clonotype came up once. Since a much larger clone is just one base distant, this may be a read error. The chain is built from TRBV12-3 or TRBV12-4 and TRBJ1-2; maybe TRBD1 (6 bases). The CDR3 has 15 residues. V gave up 3 bases and J gave up 5 bases, with 16 bases separating them. The CDR3: CASSFLRQEVYGYTF. The CDR3, as DNA: TGTGCCAGCAGTTTTTTACGACAGGAGGTATATGGCTACACCTTC.

By frequency in the sample, this clonotype is medium-sized. This chain connects TRBV28 to TRBJ1-1; D unresolved. Trimming pared 1 base from V and 0 bases from J, leaving 9 bases between. CDR3 size: 15 residues. Germline V gene sequence: CDR1 MDHEN, CDR2 SYDVKM. The CDR3 loop is CASSLSQLMNTEAFF. The CDR3 DNA is TGTGCCAGCAGTTTATCTCAGCTAATGAACACTGAAGCTTTCTTT.

The sample holds a few counts of this clonotype. This sequence joins TRBV4-1 and TRBJ2-1; 9 bases are a match to TRBD1. CDR3 size: 15 residues. V gave up 4 bases and J gave up 7 bases; unmatched junction bases: 8. In germline, CDR1 is MGHRA, CDR2 YSYEKL. Written as DNA, the CDR3 is TGCGCCAGCAGCCCCCGGACAGGGGTTGGGAATGAGCAGTTCTTC. Translated, it gives CASSPRTGVGNEQFF.

By share, this clonotype ranks as medium-sized. V gene TRBV9 combines with J gene TRBJ2-1, with 14 bases aligning to TRBD2. The CDR3 has 19 amino acids. Trimming took 0 bases from V and 2 from J; bases not matched to a gene: 7. Looked up from germline, CDR1 is SGDLS and CDR2 is YYNGEE. DNA for the CDR3: TGTGCCAGCAGCGTAGCCGGGACTAGCGGGAGTAAAGCCTACAATGAGCAGTTCTTC. Its protein is CASSVAGTSGSKAYNEQFF.

In its sample, this clonotype ranks as medium-sized (0.01 to 0.1%). The chain joins TRBV15 to TRBJ1-6; D remains unclear. This CDR3 contains 15 residues. V was cut by 0 bases and J by 8 bases, with 11 bases left in between. Germline V gene lookup returns CDR1 LNHNV and CDR2 YYDKDF (reference sequence). CDR3 DNA sequence: TGTGCCACCAGCAGAGATTGGTGGGTTTATTCACCCCTCCACTTT. Its translation: CATSRDWWVYSPLHF.